Presented here are 6 T cell receptor beta chains from one specimen sequenced in a study of technical replicates of blood from four donors. Assay: immunoSEQ multiplex PCR; the TCRdb copy retains only in-frame clones and omits some. The data show about 85,000 clones, approximately 94% seen once. The specimen sequenced was T cells isolated from PBMCs. Source of these receptors: a human donor in good health.

V usage is TRBV30 and J usage is TRBJ2-3; TRBD2 aligns across 11 bases. The CDR3 has 18 amino acids. With V trimmed by 4 bases and J by 0 bases, 12 bases remained unmatched. Germline values: CDR1 GTSNPN, CDR2 SVGIG (reference sequence). The CDR3, as DNA: TGTGCCTGGAACCCTACTAGCGGGAGTTTCTTTAGCACAGATACGCAGTATTTT. It translates to CAWNPTSGSFFSTDTQYF.

V gene TRBV30 combines with J gene TRBJ2-7, with TRBD2 identical over 8 bases. There are 13 residues in the CDR3. Germline V gene sequence: CDR1 GTSNPN, CDR2 SVGIG (reference sequence). V dropped 4 bases and J dropped 3; count of bases not matched to a gene: 5. The CDR3 DNA reads TGTGCCTGGACCGGGACTAGACTCTACGAGCAGTACTTC. Translated: CAWTGTRLYEQYF.

This clone was counted between two and nine times. V usage is TRBV21-1 and J usage is TRBJ2-2; the table's TRBD2 call for D was not verified on the DNA. TRBV21-1 is an annotated pseudogene. The CDR3 covers 15 residues. The CDR3 sequence: CASSKGLAGAGELFF. The DNA of the CDR3 is TGTGCCAGCAGCAAAGGACTAGCGGGAGCCGGGGAGCTGTTTTTT.

The chain has TRBV11-2 and TRBJ1-2; 8 positions match TRBD1. Germline-derived CDR1 and CDR2 are SGHAT and FQNNGV. The CDR3 has 15 amino acids. The ends lost 1 base at V and 8 bases at J; junction bases unmatched: 9. The CDR3, as DNA: TGTGCCAGCAGCTTAGCAGGGGGGACAGGCTGGGGCTACACCTTC. This sequence encodes CASSLAGGTGWGYTF.

The V and J genes are TRBV6-5 and TRBJ2-5; maybe TRBD1 (5 bases). The V end was cut by 4 bases, the J end by 0 bases, with 15 bases between. Germline values: CDR1 MNHEY, CDR2 SVGAGI. The CDR3 is 16 amino acids. This CDR3 reads CASSWGAEQYQETQYF. The CDR3 nucleotides are TGTGCCAGCAGTTGGGGCGCAGAACAGTACCAAGAGACCCAGTACTTC.

The chain employs TRBV19 and TRBJ1-5; 7 bases map to TRBD1. In germline, CDR1 is LNHDA, CDR2 SQIVND (reference sequence). V was clipped by 4 bases and J by 2 bases; unmatched bases: 11. The CDR3 has 17 amino acids. This CDR3 reads CASSNPLTGAGNQPQHF. The DNA for the CDR3 is TGTGCCAGTAGTAACCCGTTAACAGGGGCAGGCAATCAGCCCCAGCATTTT. Full variable domain (missing parts from reference TRBV19 and TRBJ1-5): DGGITQSPKYLFRKEGQNVTLSCEQNLNHDAMYWYRQDPGQGLRLIYYSQIVNDFQKGDIAEGYSVSREKKESFPLTVTSAQKNPTAFYLCASSNPLTGAGNQPQHFGDGTRLSIL.